This T cell receptor (beta chain) was observed in a study of T-cell reconstitution after alpha-beta-depleted transplantation in children. Study findings and constraints: Surviving recipient cells, namely T cells and thymic progenitors, were the source of high day-60 TCRbeta diversity in some patients. T-cell counts and diversity were attributed mostly to newly produced T cells one year after transplant. Expanded clones from the graft, numbering several hundred, reportedly supplied alpha-beta T cells about two months after transplant.

There are many counts of this clonotype. The antigen is not known. It was with unique molecular identifiers that the TCRbeta library was prepared. TCRdb reprocessed the PCR reads via MiXCR and lists one record per CDR3 protein. The sample lists approximately 170,000 distinct CDR3 sequences, roughly 11% occurring once. V dropped 5 bases and J dropped 0 bases, with 4 bases sitting between them. Germline values: CDR1 LGHDT, CDR2 YNNKEL (reference sequence). The CDR3 is 12 residues long. The sequence was obtained from a boy under 10 years old with acute myeloid leukemia, due to receive a stem cell transplant. The rearrangement uses TRBV3-1 and TRBJ1-1; D not resolved. This material consisted of PBMCs, taken before TCRalphabeta/CD19-depleted stem cell transplant. CDR3 DNA: TGTGCCAGCAGCTATATGAACACTGAAGCTTTCTTT. Protein sequence: CASSYMNTEAFF.